The present T cell receptor (beta chain) was sequenced within a study of post-analysis software for immune sequencing data. Regarding the study as a whole: Among multiple sclerosis patients, normalized Chao1 diversity was significantly below that of controls. Higher frequency in patients than in controls was seen for roughly 5 TRBV segments, with TRBV5-6, TRBV5-1 and TRBV20-1 among them.

In germline, CDR1 is DFQATT, CDR2 SNEGSKA (reference sequence). The CDR3 is made up of 14 amino acids. V shed 6 bases and J shed 4 bases, with 16 bases lying between them. cDNA libraries for TCR beta contained unique molecular identifiers. Some 500,000 cDNA molecules were recovered from an input of 1 to 10 million T cells. TCRdb called the PCR reads again in MiXCR, with one record for every CDR3 protein. The table has roughly 430,000 distinct CDR3 sequences, over 30% seen once. Concerning this clonotype itself: What it binds is not known.

Sequencing used blood. The source is a girl aged 2-9 years with multiple sclerosis. The chain is built from TRBV20-1 and TRBJ1-5; the D is unclear. CDR3 nucleotide sequence: TGCAGTGCAATCCGGATTCTAGCGAATCAGCCCCAGCATTTT. Its protein is CSAIRILANQPQHF.